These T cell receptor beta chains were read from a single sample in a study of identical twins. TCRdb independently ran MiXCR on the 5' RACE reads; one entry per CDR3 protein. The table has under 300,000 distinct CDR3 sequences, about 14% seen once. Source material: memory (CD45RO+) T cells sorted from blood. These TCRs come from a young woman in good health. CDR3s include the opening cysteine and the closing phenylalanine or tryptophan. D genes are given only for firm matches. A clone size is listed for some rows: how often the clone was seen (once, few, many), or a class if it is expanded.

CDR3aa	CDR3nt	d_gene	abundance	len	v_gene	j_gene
CSVADRVAETQYF	TGCAGCGTGGCGGACAGGGTAGCAGAGACCCAGTACTTC	TRBD1	.	13	TRBV29-1	TRBJ2-5
CASSPPGQGTNGYTF	TGTGCCAGCAGTCCCCCGGGACAGGGAACGAATGGCTACACCTTC	TRBD1	.	15	TRBV12-3/TRBV12-4	TRBJ1-2
CASSLYVDSDTQYF	TGCGCCAGCAGCTTGTACGTGGATTCAGATACGCAGTATTTT	.	.	14	TRBV5-1	TRBJ2-3
CASSSTSGLQSDTQYF	TGCGCCAGCAGCTCGACCTCGGGCCTTCAATCGGATACGCAGTATTTT	.	few	16	TRBV5-1	TRBJ2-3
CASRRDENEQFF	TGTGCCAGCAGACGAGACGAAAATGAGCAGTTCTTC	.	many	12	TRBV7-9	TRBJ2-1
CASSLFPGRGADGYTF	TGCGCCAGCAGCCTATTTCCTGGGAGGGGCGCGGATGGCTACACCTTC	.	many	16	TRBV5-1	TRBJ1-2
CASSVDRGRPSYEQYF	TGTGCCAGCAGCGTGGACCGGGGCAGACCATCCTACGAGCAGTACTTC	.	.	16	TRBV28	TRBJ2-7
CSASPGTGQETQYF	TGCAGTGCTAGTCCCGGGACAGGACAAGAGACCCAGTACTTC	TRBD1	.	14	TRBV20-1	TRBJ2-5
CASSQDRGTNEKLFF	TGTGCCAGCAGCCAAGACAGGGGGACTAATGAAAAACTGTTTTTT	TRBD1	.	15	TRBV4-2	TRBJ1-4
CASRRILGTEAFF	TGCGCCAGCCGTCGCATCCTCGGCACTGAAGCTTTCTTT	.	.	13	TRBV5-1	TRBJ1-1
CASSTAESGNQPQHF	TGTGCCAGCAGCACTGCAGAGAGTGGCAATCAGCCCCAGCATTTT	.	few	15	TRBV5-8	TRBJ1-5
CSAPSGTGSSPLHF	TGCAGTGCTCCGTCCGGGACAGGATCATCACCCCTCCACTTT	TRBD1	.	14	TRBV20-1	TRBJ1-6
CASSLAGLRTDTQYF	TGTGCCAGCAGTTTAGCGGGACTTCGGACAGATACGCAGTATTTT	.	many	15	TRBV12-3/TRBV12-4	TRBJ2-3
CSARLAGGSSYNEQFF	TGCAGTGCACGACTAGCGGGAGGGAGCTCCTACAATGAGCAGTTCTTC	TRBD2	.	16	TRBV20-1	TRBJ2-1
CASSLGQSGQPQHF	TGTGCCAGCAGCCTGGGACAGTCAGGTCAGCCCCAGCATTTT	TRBD1	few	14	TRBV3-1	TRBJ1-5
CAISDHGGGRETQYF	TGTGCCATCAGTGACCATGGGGGGGGAAGGGAGACCCAGTACTTC	TRBD2	.	15	TRBV10-3	TRBJ2-5
CASSSAGPSGTQYF	TGTGCCAGCAGCTCAGCCGGGCCCTCCGGGACCCAGTACTTC	.	.	14	TRBV7-9	TRBJ2-5
CSAREGGRARNEQFF	TGCAGTGCTAGAGAGGGCGGGAGGGCCCGTAATGAGCAGTTCTTC	TRBD2	.	15	TRBV20-1	TRBJ2-1
CATSMLSGSFEETQYF	TGTGCCACCAGCATGTTAAGCGGGAGCTTCGAGGAGACCCAGTACTTC	TRBD2	few	16	TRBV15	TRBJ2-5
CAWSARKTRLTDTQYF	TGTGCCTGGAGCGCACGTAAGACCAGACTCACAGATACGCAGTATTTT	.	.	16	TRBV30	TRBJ2-3
CASPATQGAREQYF	TGTGCCAGCCCAGCTACTCAGGGGGCGCGAGAGCAGTACTTC	TRBD1	.	14	TRBV27	TRBJ2-7
CASSLAARGPPYEQYF	TGTGCCAGCAGTTTAGCGGCTCGCGGTCCCCCCTACGAGCAGTACTTC	.	few	16	TRBV12-3/TRBV12-4	TRBJ2-7
CASSLSGANEKLFF	TGTGCCAGCAGCTTGTCGGGGGCTAATGAAAAACTGTTTTTT	.	many	14	TRBV7-2	TRBJ1-4
CASSFGPATDTQYF	TGTGCCAGCAGCTTCGGACCAGCCACAGATACGCAGTATTTT	.	.	14	TRBV5-4	TRBJ2-3
CASRPGPGETQYF	TGTGCCAGCAGACCCGGACCAGGGGAGACCCAGTACTTC	.	few	13	TRBV7-3	TRBJ2-5
CASSLTGGRGTNTEAFF	TGTGCCAGCAGCCTCACCGGTGGCAGGGGGACAAACACTGAAGCTTTCTTT	TRBD1	.	17	TRBV6-2/TRBV6-3	TRBJ1-1
CSARPKTGGYTEAFF	TGCAGTGCTAGGCCCAAGACAGGGGGTTACACTGAAGCTTTCTTT	TRBD1	few	15	TRBV20-1	TRBJ1-1
CASSLGQVNTGELFF	TGTGCCAGCAGCCTGGGACAGGTGAACACCGGGGAGCTGTTTTTT	TRBD1	.	15	TRBV5-6	TRBJ2-2
CASSETGTSDTGGDTQYF	TGTGCCAGCAGCGAAACCGGGACTAGCGATACAGGGGGAGATACGCAGTATTTT	TRBD2	.	18	TRBV5-4	TRBJ2-3
CASSYRRGNQPQHF	TGTGCCAGCAGTTACAGGAGAGGCAATCAGCCCCAGCATTTT	.	many	14	TRBV12-3/TRBV12-4	TRBJ1-5
CAIRANQETQYF	TGTGCCATAAGAGCTAACCAAGAGACCCAGTACTTC	.	many	12	TRBV10-3	TRBJ2-5
CASSPLIGADTQYF	TGTGCCAGCAGCCCCCTTATAGGGGCAGATACGCAGTATTTT	.	.	14	TRBV3-1	TRBJ2-3
CASSFAGERTGELFF	TGTGCCAGCAGCTTCGCGGGAGAGCGCACCGGGGAGCTGTTTTTT	TRBD2	.	15	TRBV11-2	TRBJ2-2
CASSHSPYTGELFF	TGCGCCAGCAGCCATTCCCCTTACACCGGGGAGCTGTTTTTT	.	.	14	TRBV4-1	TRBJ2-2
CSALGTSGYNEQFF	TGCAGTGCCTTAGGGACTAGCGGTTACAATGAGCAGTTCTTC	TRBD2	few	14	TRBV20-1	TRBJ2-1
CASSSGFSGANVLTF	TGTGCCAGCAGTTCGGGATTCTCTGGGGCCAACGTCCTGACTTTC	.	.	15	TRBV12-3/TRBV12-4	TRBJ2-6
CASSFVASAEKLFF	TGTGCCAGCAGCTTTGTGGCCTCGGCTGAAAAACTGTTTTTT	.	many	14	TRBV7-2	TRBJ1-4
CASSAGTGSYGYTF	TGCGCCAGCAGCGCCGGGACAGGAAGCTATGGCTACACCTTC	TRBD1	.	14	TRBV5-1	TRBJ1-2
CASSIRVHQPQHF	TGTGCCAGCAGTATCAGGGTTCATCAGCCCCAGCATTTT	.	.	13	TRBV6-1	TRBJ1-5
CSVRGVAGYTF	TGCAGCGTCCGGGGGGTGGCTGGCTACACCTTC	.	few	11	TRBV29-1	TRBJ1-2
CASSSPGLSGETQYF	TGTGCCAGCAGCTCCCCCGGGCTCTCAGGGGAGACCCAGTACTTC	.	many	15	TRBV7-8	TRBJ2-5
CASGSDSGDYGYTF	TGTGCTAGTGGTTCGGACTCGGGGGACTATGGCTACACCTTC	.	few	14	TRBV12-5	TRBJ1-2
CASSLAPEGPWRNTIYF	TGCGCCAGCAGCTTGGCCCCAGAGGGGCCCTGGAGAAACACCATATATTTT	.	.	17	TRBV5-1	TRBJ1-3
CASNVGGTGNYGYTF	TGTGCCAGCAACGTGGGGGGGACAGGGAACTATGGCTACACCTTC	TRBD1	.	15	TRBV5-4	TRBJ1-2
CASSLIGGAREKLFF	TGTGCCAGCAGTTTAATTGGGGGCGCGAGGGAAAAACTGTTTTTT	.	few	15	TRBV28	TRBJ1-4
CASNMDRVGEQYF	TGTGCCAGCAACATGGACAGGGTAGGCGAGCAGTACTTC	TRBD1	few	13	TRBV2	TRBJ2-7
CASSRTSGTYEQYF	TGTGCCAGCAGTCGGACTAGCGGAACCTACGAGCAGTACTTC	TRBD2	many	14	TRBV12-3/TRBV12-4	TRBJ2-7
CASSLGRVSTDTQYF	TGTGCCAGCAGCTTAGGTAGGGTCAGCACAGATACGCAGTATTTT	.	few	15	TRBV7-2	TRBJ2-3
CASSEWLALKETQYF	TGCGCCAGCAGTGAGTGGCTAGCGCTTAAAGAGACCCAGTACTTC	.	.	15	TRBV10-2	TRBJ2-5
CASSLGLAGPFYEQYF	TGTGCCAGCAGCTTAGGGCTAGCGGGACCCTTCTACGAGCAGTACTTC	TRBD2	few	16	TRBV7-9	TRBJ2-7
CASRPTGVNYGYTF	TGCGCCAGCAGGCCCACAGGCGTTAACTATGGCTACACCTTC	.	few	14	TRBV10-2	TRBJ1-2
CASSLDPAGESTDTQYF	TGCGCCAGCAGCCTCGACCCCGCGGGAGAGAGCACAGATACGCAGTATTTT	TRBD2	.	17	TRBV4-3	TRBJ2-3
CAWGGLNIQYF	TGTGCCTGGGGTGGCCTAAACATTCAGTACTTC	.	few	11	TRBV30	TRBJ2-4
CASSWTSGRANEQFF	TGTGCCAGCAGCTGGACTAGCGGGAGGGCCAATGAGCAGTTCTTC	TRBD2	few	15	TRBV7-9	TRBJ2-1
CASSELVGQGARNEQFF	TGTGCCAGCAGTGAATTGGTAGGACAGGGGGCGCGAAATGAGCAGTTCTTC	TRBD1	.	17	TRBV25-1	TRBJ2-1